These T cell receptor beta chains were read from a single sample in a study of OX40 agonist ivuxolimab in advanced cancers. Repertoires were generated with immunoSEQ multiplex PCR, while TCRdb's copy carries only in-frame clones and drops some. Here the sample spans 40,000 to 55,000 clones, roughly nine tenths being singletons. Sequenced here: CD4+ or CD8+ T cells sorted from blood, sampled in a trial of the OX40 agonist ivuxolimab. Source of these receptors: an adult with an advanced solid tumor such as melanoma, head and neck, liver or kidney cancer. Both conserved end residues are trimmed from each CDR3.

V gene: TRBV13
CDR3 protein: ASSSKLLAGGIDYEQF

V gene: TRBV4-3
CDR3 protein: ASSQDPDLSGANVLT

V gene: TRBV9
CDR3 protein: ASSVGPEDTEAF

V gene: TRBV15
CDR3 protein: ATSRDKAGPTEAF

V gene: TRBV6-4
CDR3 protein: ASSGTSGNTGELF

V gene: TRBV2
CDR3 protein: ASSDPGAGSTDTQY

V gene: TRBV7-8
CDR3 protein: ASSLGGSDLS

V gene: TRBV6-6
CDR3 protein: ASSSHRELNTEAF

V gene: TRBV10-3
CDR3 protein: ASRRGAEAF

V gene: TRBV19
CDR3 protein: ASSIASGMYNEQF

V gene: TRBV7-7
CDR3 protein: ASSLDGYNEQF

V gene: TRBV9
CDR3 protein: ASSDPGTSGSNEQF

V gene: TRBV6-5
CDR3 protein: ASSFRPSLDEQF

V gene: TRBV29-1
CDR3 protein: SVEFGSAYNEQF

V gene: TRBV29-1
CDR3 protein: SVLGTSGSYNEQF

V gene: TRBV29-1
CDR3 protein: SVDGLAGGQINDEQF

V gene: TRBV11-3
CDR3 protein: ASSLGSGYNEQF

V gene: TRBV10-3
CDR3 protein: AIGRQRERNEQF

V gene: TRBV27
CDR3 protein: ASSFYRGTGELF

V gene: TRBV11-2
CDR3 protein: ASSLEGVPYNEQF

V gene: TRBV5-4
CDR3 protein: ASSLSGEKPQH

V gene: TRBV6-6
CDR3 protein: ASSYVANQPQH

V gene: TRBV5-6
CDR3 protein: ASSLSPGATAWGEQY

V gene: TRBV6-5
CDR3 protein: ASSYRETDTQY

V gene: TRBV6-6
CDR3 protein: ASWTKMGGEQF

V gene: TRBV6-5
CDR3 protein: ASSYSVGGTEAF

V gene: TRBV6-1
CDR3 protein: ASRFLSGATDTQY

V gene: TRBV5-6
CDR3 protein: ASAGGTDFSGANVLT

V gene: TRBV2
CDR3 protein: ASSEGQSNTGELF

V gene: TRBV7-9
CDR3 protein: ASSLGQANYGYT

V gene: TRBV7-9
CDR3 protein: ASSSILAGVYEQY

V gene: TRBV19
CDR3 protein: ASSPGGGSFAGELF

V gene: TRBV2
CDR3 protein: ASSDPGHGSPKLF

V gene: TRBV5-6
CDR3 protein: ASSLGRSYEQY

V gene: TRBV4-2
CDR3 protein: ASSQYSGEKLF

V gene: TRBV4-1
CDR3 protein: ASSLRAGPGLNEKLF

V gene: TRBV7-9
CDR3 protein: ASSLYPAGGQGEQF

V gene: TRBV4-1
CDR3 protein: ASSQDHRGRTEAF

V gene: TRBV6-5
CDR3 protein: ASSYDRQTYEQY

V gene: TRBV9
CDR3 protein: ASSEGGSDTQY

V gene: TRBV28
CDR3 protein: ASSPGTGFQY

V gene: TRBV4-1
CDR3 protein: ASSLTDSSTNEQF

V gene: TRBV13
CDR3 protein: ASCAGTGAYNEQF

V gene: TRBV29-1
CDR3 protein: SVVGRAGTSGRASYNEQF

V gene: TRBV28
CDR3 protein: ASSFYQSNQPQH

V gene: TRBV7-9
CDR3 protein: ASSLGQGLGEKLF

V gene: TRBV10-3
CDR3 protein: AISESRGSIDEQF

V gene: TRBV4-2
CDR3 protein: ASSLIDSNEKLF

V gene: TRBV4-1
CDR3 protein: ASSQDWTPDEQF

V gene: TRBV19
CDR3 protein: ASNEDPSTEAF

V gene: TRBV6-4
CDR3 protein: ASSDGTSGNEQF

V gene: TRBV9
CDR3 protein: ASSEGRSNQPQH

V gene: TRBV7-3
CDR3 protein: ASSLTQLHEQF

V gene: TRBV9
CDR3 protein: ASSVSSGDTDTQY